This paragraph covers one T cell receptor (beta chain) sequence. Profiled with immunoSEQ multiplex PCR; TCRdb holds only in-frame clones, not every one. The table has about 240,000 clones, approximately 90% seen once. The CDR3 length is 14 residues. V lost 0 bases, J lost 4 bases, and 3 bases stayed unmatched. The germline V gene encodes CDR1 GTSNPN and CDR2 SVGIG (reference sequence). These data come from a study of blood T cell repertoires in COVID-19. The sequence came from a man aged 55 to 70 who had recovered from COVID-19. This chain links TRBV30 with TRBJ1-2, with 9 bases lining up with TRBD1. Input material: peripheral blood. CDR3 sequence (DNA): TGTGCCTGGAGTGTCGGGACAGGGCCCTATGGCTACACCTTC. Its translation is CAWSVGTGPYGYTF.